This T cell receptor (beta chain) was identified in a study of T-cell reconstitution after alpha-beta-depleted transplantation in children. Study results and limitations: T-cell numbers and diversity one year post-transplant derived largely from freshly generated T cells.

Germline V CDR1 and CDR2: MNHEY, SMNVEV (reference sequence). With V trimmed by 8 bases and J by 1 base, 6 bases remained unmatched. There are 14 residues in the CDR3. TCRbeta library preparation incorporated unique molecular identifiers. TCRdb itself ran the PCR reads through MiXCR, one entry per CDR3 protein. This sample has around 490,000 distinct CDR3 sequences, with approximately 10% found just once. This clonotype was detected ten times or more. As yet, its antigen is unknown. This clonotype was obtained from a female patient aged 2-10 years who had a stem cell transplant for aplastic anemia, so the T cells may come from the graft donor. Sequencing used PBMCs, mostly from graft donor cells, obtained 180 days after TCRalphabeta/CD19-depleted stem cell transplant. The V gene is TRBV27, the J gene TRBJ1-1, with 8 bases lining up with TRBD1. The CDR3 nucleotides read TGTGCCAGCCGGACAGGGACAGCGAACACTGAAGCTTTCTTT. It encodes CASRTGTANTEAFF.